Shown below are 18 T cell receptor beta chains from a single sample sequenced in a study of T-cell memory formation after mild COVID-19. TCRdb re-called the 5' RACE reads through MiXCR, storing one row per CDR3 protein. The sample lists roughly 200,000 distinct CDR3 sequences; around 9.5% were seen once. What was sequenced was PBMCs or a T cell subset sorted from them (not recorded which). The receptors originated from a man between 18 and 35 years old who had mild COVID-19 (a few samples of this study predate the infection). Cell type and time point are not known.

V is TRBV18 and J is TRBJ2-5; no firm D call. CDR3 length: 13 residues. Germline-derived CDR1 and CDR2 are KGHSH and LQKENI. Trimming left V 0 bases short and J 3 bases short, with 5 bases between. This CDR3 is CASSPPNEETQYF. The CDR3 DNA is TGTGCCAGCTCACCACCGAATGAAGAGACCCAGTACTTC.

DNA of the CDR3: TGTGCCAGCAGCTTAAGGGGTACTACCTACACCGGGGAGCTGTTTTTT. Its protein is CASSLRGTTYTGELFF. This rearrangement joins TRBV7-2 to TRBJ2-2; D may be TRBD1 (5 bases). The germline V gene has CDR1 SGHTA and CDR2 FQGNSA. V lost 2 bases to trimming and J lost 3 bases, with 13 bases between them. The CDR3 runs 16 residues.

This clonotype was picked up one time. V gene TRBV5-1 combines with J gene TRBJ1-4; 10 nucleotides line up with TRBD1. Trimming cost V 3 bases and J 7 bases; bases outside gene matches: 6. Germline lookup yields CDR1 SGHRS and CDR2 YFSETQ. The CDR3 is 15 residues long. Here the CDR3 reads CASSSGTGVSEKLFF. Here the CDR3 DNA reads TGCGCCAGCAGCTCCGGGACAGGGGTTAGTGAAAAACTGTTTTTT.

The sample holds many counts of this clonotype. The chain has TRBV5-1 and TRBJ2-1; 7 bases line up with TRBD2. After removal of 0 bases from V and 9 bases from J, the junction contained 6 bases not matched to a gene. CDR1 and CDR2 (germline): SGHRS, YFSETQ. CDR3 length: 14 amino acids. CDR3 DNA: TGCGCCAGCAGCTTGGATGGACTAGTGGGTGAGCAGTTCTTC. It yields the protein CASSLDGLVGEQFF.

This clonotype has more than one count but fewer than ten. The chain joins TRBV5-1 to TRBJ1-3, with 9 nucleotides matching TRBD1. CDR1 is SGHRS and CDR2 is YFSETQ in the germline V gene. The CDR3 length is 14 residues. Trimming cost V 4 bases and J 3 bases; bases outside gene matches: 2. The CDR3 loop reads CASSQTGGGNTIYF. The CDR3 DNA sequence: TGCGCCAGCAGCCAGACAGGGGGTGGAAACACCATATATTTT.

This clonotype occurred many times. The gene calls are TRBV15 and TRBJ1-4; TRBD1 matches 7 bases. In germline, CDR1 is LNHNV, CDR2 YYDKDF (reference sequence). Germline trimming cut 1 base from V and 5 bases from J; bases unmatched to any gene: 4. The CDR3 runs to 15 residues. The CDR3 DNA is TGTGCCACCAGCAGAGGCGGGACAGAGAATGAAAAACTGTTTTTT. It yields the protein CATSRGGTENEKLFF. The variable domain in full, completed from reference TRBV15 and TRBJ1-4, reads DAMVIQNPRYQVTQFGKPVTLSCSQTLNHNVMYWYQQKSSQAPKLLFHYYDKDFNNEADTPDNFQSRRPNTSFCFLDIRSPGLGDTAMYLCATSRGGTENEKLFFGSGTQLSVL.

This clonotype was observed many times. In DNA, the CDR3 is TGTGCCAGCAGCCCAAGCGGTCGGACAGGGCTTGGGGATGGTCACGAGCAGTACTTC. Residues: CASSPSGRTGLGDGHEQYF. This rearrangement joins TRBV9 to TRBJ2-7, with 8 nucleotides matching TRBD1. The CDR3 has 19 residues. Losses at the gene ends were 4 bases for V and 5 bases for J; bases not matched to a gene: 23. Germline V gives CDR1 SGDLS, CDR2 YYNGEE.

The V call is TRBV7-9, the J call TRBJ1-1; TRBD1 might be the D (5 bases). V was clipped by 4 bases and J by 4 bases, with 16 bases between them. From germline, CDR1 is SEHNR and CDR2 FQNEAQ (reference sequence). CDR3 length: 15 amino acids. CDR3 coding DNA: TGTGCCAGCAGCTCACATGGGGGGGAGGGCACTGAAGCTTTCTTT. Protein sequence: CASSSHGGEGTEAFF.

This clonotype has a handful of counts. The rearrangement uses TRBV7-2 and TRBJ2-1; D is ambiguous. V was cut by 4 bases and J by 1 base, with 11 bases left in between. In germline, CDR1 is SGHTA, CDR2 FQGNSA. The CDR3 contains 15 residues. The CDR3 coding sequence is TGTGCCAGCAGCTCTATGAGTGGATCCTACAATGAGCAGTTCTTC. As protein: CASSSMSGSYNEQFF.

In its sample, this clonotype was seen a few times. The CDR3 here is CASSPNSGETQYF. CDR3 nucleotide sequence: TGTGCCAGCTCACCGAACAGCGGAGAGACCCAGTACTTC. V and J are TRBV18 and TRBJ2-5; D is perhaps TRBD2 (5 bases). CDR1 and CDR2 from the germline V gene are KGHSH and LQKENI. V lost 3 bases and J lost 4, with 9 bases in between. The CDR3 has 13 amino acids.

This clonotype was counted at least ten times. This chain uses TRBV6-5 with TRBJ1-6; D uncertain. This CDR3 spans 14 amino acids. V was shortened by 2 bases and J by 10 bases, with 12 bases between the two germline ends. Germline V gene sequence: CDR1 MNHEY, CDR2 SVGAGI. The CDR3 DNA follows: TGTGCCAGCAGTTACAATCAGTGGGTCTCACCCCTCCACTTT. Residues: CASSYNQWVSPLHF.

The chain recombines TRBV7-3 with TRBJ2-1; TRBD1 or TRBD2 may be the D gene (7 bases each). Trimming pared 1 base from V and 7 bases from J, leaving 17 bases between. CDR3 length equals 16 residues. Germline V gene lookup returns CDR1 SGHTA and CDR2 FQGTGA. This CDR3 reads CASSLKQGGSGNEQFF. The CDR3 nucleotides are TGTGCCAGCAGCTTAAAGCAGGGGGGGTCGGGAAATGAGCAGTTCTTC. The whole variable domain, remainder taken from reference TRBV7-3 and TRBJ2-1, is GAGVSQTPSNKVTEKGKYVELRCDPISGHTALYWYRQSLGQGPEFLIYFQGTGAADDSGLPNDRFFAVRPEGSVSTLKIQRTERGDSAVYLCASSLKQGGSGNEQFFGPGTRLTVL.

This clonotype was detected only a few times. The gene calls are TRBV6-6 and TRBJ2-3; 9 nucleotides align to TRBD1. After removal of 6 bases from V and 6 bases from J, the junction contained 10 bases not matched to a gene. The CDR3 is made up of 15 amino acids. The germline gives CDR1 MNHNY, CDR2 SVGAGI (reference sequence). The CDR3 coding sequence is TGTGCCAGCAGCCGGGGACAGGGATACGCGGATACGCAGTATTTT. Its translation: CASSRGQGYADTQYF.

V is TRBV6-5 and J is TRBJ2-1, with TRBD2 as a possible D gene (5 bases). Per the germline V gene, CDR1 is MNHEY and CDR2 is SVGAGI. The V end was cut by 4 bases, the J end by 9 bases, with 7 bases between. The length of the CDR3 is 11 residues. Here the CDR3 DNA reads TGTGCCAGCAGTTCCGGGGTTGAGCAGTTCTTC. It codes for CASSSGVEQFF.

In this sample, this clonotype turned up many times. V and J are TRBV20-1 and TRBJ1-2; tentative D call: TRBD1 (5 bases). CDR3 length: 11 amino acids. Trimming removed 4 bases at V and 7 bases at J, with 10 bases between. Germline-derived CDR1 and CDR2 are DFQATT and SNEGSKA (reference sequence). The CDR3 sequence is CSATGSGGYTF. CDR3 nucleotide sequence: TGCAGTGCTACAGGGTCGGGTGGCTACACCTTC.

This clonotype was observed many times. The chain links TRBV4-1 to TRBJ1-2; D not certain. The CDR3 is 13 amino acids. Trimming removed 0 bases from V and 11 bases from J, with 13 bases in between. Germline CDR1 MGHRA, CDR2 YSYEKL. This CDR3 reads CASSQDLSGGYTF. CDR3 nucleotides: TGCGCCAGCAGCCAAGATTTGTCCGGTGGATACACCTTC.

This clonotype was recorded many times. The chain joins TRBV20-1 to TRBJ2-4; 7 nucleotides agree with TRBD1. V lost 5 bases and J lost 6; bases outside the gene matches: 10. The CDR3 has 14 amino acids. Germline V gene data show CDR1 as DFQATT and CDR2 as SNEGSKA (reference sequence). CDR3 sequence reads: CSAQSPRDRNIQYF. The CDR3 nucleotides are TGCAGTGCTCAGTCCCCCCGGGACAGAAACATTCAGTACTTC.

Note on this clonotype: This may stem from a read error, because a much larger clone lies one nucleotide away. The CDR3 bases are TGTGCCAGCTGCTTCGCAGACAGGGGGTCCTATAATTCACCCCTCCACTTT. Translated, it gives CASCFADRGSYNSPLHF. This chain links TRBV7-2 with TRBJ1-6; 9 bases align to TRBD1. This CDR3 region has 17 residues. The V gene's germline CDR1 is SGHTA and CDR2 FQGNSA.